The 5 T cell receptor beta chains below were found in one sample sequenced in a study of OX40 agonist ivuxolimab in advanced cancers. The method was immunoSEQ multiplex PCR; TCRdb's version includes in-frame clones alone and lacks a portion of them. The sample shows 70,000 to 95,000 clones, 94% of them seen only once. The sequencing here drew on CD4+ or CD8+ T cells sorted from blood, taken in a trial of the OX40 agonist ivuxolimab. The receptor source for this set is an adult with an advanced solid tumor such as melanoma, head and neck, liver or kidney cancer.

The chain is built from TRBV6-5 and TRBJ2-5; TRBD1 might be the D (5 bases). The CDR3 is made up of 12 amino acids. The V gene lost 11 bases and the J gene lost 3 bases, with 13 bases spanning the gap. CDR1 MNHEY and CDR2 SVGAGI come from the germline V gene. This CDR3 reads CASQGAEETQYF. In DNA, the CDR3 is TGTGCCTCCCAGGGCGCAGAAGAGACCCAGTACTTC.

As to this clone: The identical CDR3 is also encoded by other nucleotide sequences in the sample. The chain is built from TRBV5-6 and TRBJ1-5; D is unresolved. V lost 0 bases and J 0 bases, leaving 7 bases between the germline ends. The CDR3 runs to 15 residues. The germline V gene encodes CDR1 SGHDT and CDR2 YYEEEE. The CDR3 loop reads CASSLGTYSNQPQHF. The CDR3, as DNA: TGTGCCAGCAGCTTGGGAACTTATAGCAATCAGCCCCAGCATTTT.

This clone is a singleton in its sample. V and J are TRBV27 and TRBJ1-3, with unresolved D. From germline, CDR1 is MNHEY and CDR2 SMNVEV (reference sequence). This CDR3 has 16 residues. Trimming took 0 bases from V and 0 from J, leaving 9 bases between them. Here the CDR3 reads CASSLSSRTSGNTIYF. CDR3 sequence (DNA): TGTGCCAGCAGTTTATCGTCACGGACCTCTGGAAACACCATATATTTT.

The genes are TRBV7-8 and TRBJ2-3; tentatively, D is TRBD1 or TRBD2 (5 bases each). CDR1 and CDR2 (germline): SGHVS, FQNEAQ. V lost 5 bases and J lost 0, with 12 bases in between. This CDR3 has 15 residues. CDR3 in DNA: TGTGCCAGCAGCCCCGTCGAGGGGAGCACAGATACGCAGTATTTT. Residues: CASSPVEGSTDTQYF. Based on the CDR3 plus reference TRBV7-8 and TRBJ2-3, the full variable domain is GAGVSQSPRYKVAKRGQDVALRCDPISGHVSLFWYQQALGQGPEFLTYFQNEAQLDKSGLPSDRFFAERPEGSVSTLKIQRTQQEDSAVYLCASSPVEGSTDTQYFGPGTRLTVL.

The chain recombines TRBV28 with TRBJ1-2, with unresolved D. This CDR3 spans 10 amino acids. Germline V CDR1 and CDR2: MDHEN, SYDVKM. V was clipped by 10 bases and J by 1 base, with 4 bases between them. The CDR3 DNA sequence: TGTGCCACGTATAACTATGGCTACACCTTC. Protein: CATYNYGYTF.